This T cell receptor beta chain comes out of a study of blood T cell repertoires in COVID-19. This clone was observed once. CDR1 and CDR2 (germline): LGHNA, YSLEER. The CDR3 is made up of 15 amino acids. After removal of 7 bases from V and 4 bases from J, the junction contained 8 bases not matched to a gene. Assay: immunoSEQ multiplex PCR; the TCRdb copy retains only in-frame clones and omits some. The sample yields 110,000 to 150,000 clones, 86% seen once. The chain is built from TRBV4-3 and TRBJ2-1; 9 bases are shared with TRBD2. Sequenced input: peripheral blood. The clonotype originates from a woman in her sixties or seventies with acute or convalescent COVID-19. The CDR3 region is CASTTGLAGYNEQFF. In DNA, the CDR3 is TGCGCCAGCACTACAGGGCTAGCGGGGTACAATGAGCAGTTCTTC.